This T cell receptor (beta chain) was identified during a study of cytomegalovirus exposure and HLA in healthy donors. Overall study findings and caveats: A few CMV-associated chains were confirmed in vitro to be specific for CMV antigens. There were about 160 TCR beta chains listed as cytomegalovirus-associated.

The assay was immunoSEQ multiplex PCR, and TCRdb's table has in-frame clones only and misses some. The data contain roughly 140,000 clones, just over 90% of them singletons. Notes on this clone: Its antigen is not known.

The germline V gene has CDR1 SGHRS and CDR2 YFSETQ. The V segment lost 1 base and the J segment 5 bases; nucleotides outside the gene matches: 10. This CDR3 has 17 amino acids. Sequenced sample: PBMCs. The chain employs TRBV5-1 and TRBJ1-1, with 11 bases lining up with TRBD1. The receptor was derived from a man between 18 and 29 years old in good health and CMV-seronegative. CDR3 DNA sequence: TGCGCCAGCAGCTTGACTATCGGACAGGGGGCTGATACTGAAGCTTTCTTT. It codes for CASSLTIGQGADTEAFF. Looking up the rest from reference TRBV5-1 and TRBJ1-1 gives the full variable domain: KAGVTQTPRYLIKTRGQQVTLSCSPISGHRSVSWYQQTPGQGLQFLFEYFSETQRNKGNFPGRFSGRQFSNSRSEMNVSTLELGDSALYLCASSLTIGQGADTEAFFGQGTRLTVV.